The present TCR beta chain was sequenced within a study of blood T cell repertoires in COVID-19. This CDR3 has 12 residues. Germline assignment: CDR1 SGHNT and CDR2 YENEEA. V was clipped by 5 bases and J by 6 bases, with 8 bases between them. Under the authors' procedure: Amplification with reference gene primers provided the estimates of nucleated cell counts. The table came from immunoSEQ multiplex PCR; TCRdb's copy has only in-frame clones and leaves some out. The V and J calls and clone size come from that table; D and trimming were worked out from the DNA. The sample consists of more than 85,000 clones, about four fifths of them appearing once.

Sequenced sample: peripheral blood. The chain has TRBV11-3 and TRBJ2-1; D might be TRBD1 (6 bases). The TCR comes from a woman older than 75 with acute or convalescent COVID-19. DNA for the CDR3: TGTGCCAGCAGCCGAGGGGGCAATGAGCAGTTCTTC. This gives the protein CASSRGGNEQFF. The full variable domain, its missing parts supplied by reference TRBV11-3 and TRBJ2-1, is EAGVVQSPRYKIIEKKQPVAFWCNPISGHNTLYWYLQNLGQGPELLIRYENEEAVDDSQLPKDRFSAERLKGVDSTLKIQPAELGDSAVYLCASSRGGNEQFFGPGTRLTVL.